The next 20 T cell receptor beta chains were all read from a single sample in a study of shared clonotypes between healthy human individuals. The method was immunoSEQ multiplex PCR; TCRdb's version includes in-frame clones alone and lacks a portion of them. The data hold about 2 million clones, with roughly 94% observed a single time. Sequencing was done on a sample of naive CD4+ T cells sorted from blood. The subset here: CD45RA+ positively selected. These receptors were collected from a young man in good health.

CDR3 sequence: CASSLPGLAGYEQYF. DNA of the CDR3: TGTGCCAGCAGCTTGCCGGGACTAGCGGGATACGAGCAGTACTTC. V usage is TRBV5-4 and J usage is TRBJ2-7, with TRBD2 matching over 13 bases. The CDR3 is 15 amino acids. The germline V gene encodes CDR1 SGHNT and CDR2 YYREEE (reference sequence). V was clipped by 1 base and J by 4 bases; unmatched bases: 2.

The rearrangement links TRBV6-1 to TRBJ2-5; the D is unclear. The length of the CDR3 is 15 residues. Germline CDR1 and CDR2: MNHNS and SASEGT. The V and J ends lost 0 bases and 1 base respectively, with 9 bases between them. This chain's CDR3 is CASSEAINSQETQYF. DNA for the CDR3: TGTGCCAGCAGTGAAGCGATAAACAGCCAAGAGACCCAGTACTTC.

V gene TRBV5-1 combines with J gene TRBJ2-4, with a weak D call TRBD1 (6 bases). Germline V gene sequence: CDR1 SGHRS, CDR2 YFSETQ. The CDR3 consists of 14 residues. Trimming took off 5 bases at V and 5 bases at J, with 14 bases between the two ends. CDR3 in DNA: TGCGCCAGCAGTTGGGGACACGGAGAAAACATTCAGTACTTC. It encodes CASSWGHGENIQYF.

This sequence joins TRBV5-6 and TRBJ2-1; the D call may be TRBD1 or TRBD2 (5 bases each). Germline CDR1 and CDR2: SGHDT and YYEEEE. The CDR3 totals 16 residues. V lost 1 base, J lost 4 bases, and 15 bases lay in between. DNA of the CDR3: TGTGCCAGCAGCTTGTGGGGCTCGGGGTTGTACAATGAGCAGTTCTTC. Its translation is CASSLWGSGLYNEQFF.

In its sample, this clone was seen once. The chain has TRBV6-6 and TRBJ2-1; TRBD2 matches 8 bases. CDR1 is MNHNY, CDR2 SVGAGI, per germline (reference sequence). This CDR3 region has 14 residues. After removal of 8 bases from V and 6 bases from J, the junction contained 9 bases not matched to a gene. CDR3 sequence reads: CASLGPGLANEQFF. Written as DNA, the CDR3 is TGTGCCAGCTTAGGACCCGGACTAGCCAATGAGCAGTTCTTC.

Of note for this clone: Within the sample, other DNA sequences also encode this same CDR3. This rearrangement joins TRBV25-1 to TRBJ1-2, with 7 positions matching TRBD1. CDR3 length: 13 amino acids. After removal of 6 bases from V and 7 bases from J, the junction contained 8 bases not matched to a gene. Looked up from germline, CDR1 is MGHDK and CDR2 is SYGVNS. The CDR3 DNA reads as TGTGCCAGCAGCCAACAGGGGAGCGGTGGCTACACCTTC. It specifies CASSQQGSGGYTF.

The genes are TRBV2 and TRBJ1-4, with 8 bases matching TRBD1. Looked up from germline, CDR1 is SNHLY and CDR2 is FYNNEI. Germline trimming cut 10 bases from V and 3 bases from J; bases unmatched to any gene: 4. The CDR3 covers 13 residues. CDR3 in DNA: TGTGCCACCCACAGGGGGGCTAATGAAAAACTGTTTTTT. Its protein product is CATHRGANEKLFF.

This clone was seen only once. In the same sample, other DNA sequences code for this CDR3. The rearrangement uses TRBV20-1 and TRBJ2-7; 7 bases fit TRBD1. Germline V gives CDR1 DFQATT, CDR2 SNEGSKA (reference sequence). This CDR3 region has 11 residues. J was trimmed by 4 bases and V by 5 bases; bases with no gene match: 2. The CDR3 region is CSARQGYEQYF. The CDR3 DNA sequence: TGCAGTGCTCGACAGGGTTACGAGCAGTACTTC.

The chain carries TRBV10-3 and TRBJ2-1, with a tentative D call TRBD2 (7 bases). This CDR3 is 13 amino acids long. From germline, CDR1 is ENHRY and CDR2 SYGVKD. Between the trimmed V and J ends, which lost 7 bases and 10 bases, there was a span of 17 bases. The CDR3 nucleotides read TGTGCCATCAAGGAGGGGGGGCCGTGGGAGCAGTTCTTC. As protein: CAIKEGGPWEQFF.

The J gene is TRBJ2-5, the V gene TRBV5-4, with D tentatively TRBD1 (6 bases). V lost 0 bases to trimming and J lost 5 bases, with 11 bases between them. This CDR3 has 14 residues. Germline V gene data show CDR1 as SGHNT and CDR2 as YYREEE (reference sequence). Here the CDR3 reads CASSLGSGHETQYF. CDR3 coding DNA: TGTGCCAGCAGCTTGGGATCGGGACATGAGACCCAGTACTTC.

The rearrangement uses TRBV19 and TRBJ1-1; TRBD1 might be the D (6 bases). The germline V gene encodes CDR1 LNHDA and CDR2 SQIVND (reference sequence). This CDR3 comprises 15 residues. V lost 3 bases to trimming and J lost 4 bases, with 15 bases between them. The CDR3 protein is CASSMGTGRPTEAFF. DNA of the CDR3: TGTGCCAGTAGTATGGGTACAGGGAGGCCCACTGAAGCTTTCTTT.

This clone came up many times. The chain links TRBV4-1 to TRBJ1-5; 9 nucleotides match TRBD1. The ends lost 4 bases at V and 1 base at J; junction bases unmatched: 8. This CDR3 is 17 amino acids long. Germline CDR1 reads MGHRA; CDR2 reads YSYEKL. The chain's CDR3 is CASSLRTGALSNQPQHF. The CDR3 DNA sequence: TGCGCCAGCAGCCTCAGGACAGGGGCTTTGAGCAATCAGCCCCAGCATTTT.

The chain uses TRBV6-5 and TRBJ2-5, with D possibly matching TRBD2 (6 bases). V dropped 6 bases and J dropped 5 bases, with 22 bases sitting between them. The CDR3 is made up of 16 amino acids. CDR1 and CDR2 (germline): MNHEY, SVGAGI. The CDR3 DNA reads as TGTGCCAGCAGCTACGGCGGACGGGAACGGGGGGAGACCCAGTACTTC. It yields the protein CASSYGGRERGETQYF.

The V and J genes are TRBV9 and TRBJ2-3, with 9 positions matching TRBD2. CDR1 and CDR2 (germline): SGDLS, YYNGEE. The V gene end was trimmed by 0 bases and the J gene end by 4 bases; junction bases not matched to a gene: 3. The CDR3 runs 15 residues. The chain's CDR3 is CASSVGAGGSDTQYF. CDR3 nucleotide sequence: TGTGCCAGCAGCGTAGGAGCGGGGGGCTCAGATACGCAGTATTTT.

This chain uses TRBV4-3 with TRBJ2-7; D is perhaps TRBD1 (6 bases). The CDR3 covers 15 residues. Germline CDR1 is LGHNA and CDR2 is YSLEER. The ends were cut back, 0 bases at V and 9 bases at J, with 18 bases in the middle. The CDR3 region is CASSQEGHPGEWQYF. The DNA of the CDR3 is TGCGCCAGCAGCCAAGAGGGGCACCCAGGGGAGTGGCAGTACTTC.

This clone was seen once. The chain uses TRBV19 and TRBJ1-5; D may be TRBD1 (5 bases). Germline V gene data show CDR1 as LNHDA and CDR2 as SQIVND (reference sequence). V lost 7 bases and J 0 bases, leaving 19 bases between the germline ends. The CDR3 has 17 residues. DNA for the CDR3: TGTGCCAGTACCCGACGGGACCAAAGTTATAGCAATCAGCCCCAGCATTTT. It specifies CASTRRDQSYSNQPQHF. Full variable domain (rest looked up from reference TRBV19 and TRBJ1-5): DGGITQSPKYLFRKEGQNVTLSCEQNLNHDAMYWYRQDPGQGLRLIYYSQIVNDFQKGDIAEGYSVSREKKESFPLTVTSAQKNPTAFYLCASTRRDQSYSNQPQHFGDGTRLSIL.

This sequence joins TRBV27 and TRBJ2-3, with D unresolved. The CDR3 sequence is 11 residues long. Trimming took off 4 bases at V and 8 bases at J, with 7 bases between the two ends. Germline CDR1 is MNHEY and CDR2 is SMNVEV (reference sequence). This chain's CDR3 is CASSSVGTQYF. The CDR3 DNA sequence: TGTGCCAGCAGTTCGGTGGGTACGCAGTATTTT.

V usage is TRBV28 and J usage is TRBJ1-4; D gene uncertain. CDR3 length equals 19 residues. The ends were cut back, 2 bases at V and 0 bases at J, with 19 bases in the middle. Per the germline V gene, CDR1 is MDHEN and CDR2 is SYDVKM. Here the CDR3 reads CASSLGEPFQSATNEKLFF. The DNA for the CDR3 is TGTGCCAGCAGTTTAGGGGAGCCCTTCCAATCTGCAACTAATGAAAAACTGTTTTTT.

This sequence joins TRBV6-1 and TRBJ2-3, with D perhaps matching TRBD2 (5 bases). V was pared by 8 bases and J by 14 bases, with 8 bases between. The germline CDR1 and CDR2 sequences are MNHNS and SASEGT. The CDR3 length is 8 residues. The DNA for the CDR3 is TGTGCCAGCTCCAGCGGGTATTTT. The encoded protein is CASSSGYF.

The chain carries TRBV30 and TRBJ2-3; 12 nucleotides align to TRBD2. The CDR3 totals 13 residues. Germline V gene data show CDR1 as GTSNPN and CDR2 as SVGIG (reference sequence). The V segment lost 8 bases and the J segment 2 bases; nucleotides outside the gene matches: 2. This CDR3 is CAGTSGPTDTQYF. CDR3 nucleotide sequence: TGTGCCGGGACTAGCGGGCCCACAGATACGCAGTATTTT.